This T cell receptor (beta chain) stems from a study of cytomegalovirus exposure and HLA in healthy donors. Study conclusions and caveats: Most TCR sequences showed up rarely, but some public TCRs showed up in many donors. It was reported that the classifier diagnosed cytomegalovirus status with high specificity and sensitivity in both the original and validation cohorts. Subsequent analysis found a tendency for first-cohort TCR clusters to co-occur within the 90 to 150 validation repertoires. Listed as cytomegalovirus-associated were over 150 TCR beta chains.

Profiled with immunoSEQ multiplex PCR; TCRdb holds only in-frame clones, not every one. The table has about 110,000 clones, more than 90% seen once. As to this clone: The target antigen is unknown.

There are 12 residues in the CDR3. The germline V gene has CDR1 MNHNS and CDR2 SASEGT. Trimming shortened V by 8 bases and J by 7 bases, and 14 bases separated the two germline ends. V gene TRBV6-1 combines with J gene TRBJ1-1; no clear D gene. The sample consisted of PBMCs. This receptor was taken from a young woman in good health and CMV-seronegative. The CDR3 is CASFSAQDEAFF. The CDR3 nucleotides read TGTGCCAGCTTTTCTGCGCAGGATGAAGCTTTCTTT.